A single sample is the source of the 22 T cell receptor beta chains below, sequenced in a study of T cells in Graves' hyperthyroidism and ophthalmopathy. Amplified regions were TCR beta CDR3 sequences from RNA transcripts. With the HTBI primer set, the TCR CDR3 went through a first round of RT-PCR. One entry per CDR3 protein, called by TCRdb with MiXCR from the multiplex PCR reads. Of fewer than 650,000 distinct CDR3 sequences listed, about 14% are singletons. Sequencing used blood. The receptors here all came from a woman aged 25 to 39 with Graves' hyperthyroidism that later progressed to Graves' ophthalmopathy.

This clonotype was seen at least ten times. V is TRBV7-2 and J is TRBJ1-5, with unresolved D. CDR1 and CDR2 (germline): SGHTA, FQGNSA. The CDR3 loop spans 16 amino acids. V was clipped by 2 bases and J by 1 base, with 12 bases between them. CDR3 sequence (DNA): TGTGCCAGCAGCTTAAATCCGGTCGTGAGCAATCAGCCCCAGCATTTT. It is translated as CASSLNPVVSNQPQHF.

At least ten counts were recorded for this clonotype. V usage is TRBV20-1 and J usage is TRBJ2-3, with 11 bases lining up with TRBD1. Germline CDR1 reads DFQATT; CDR2 reads SNEGSKA (reference sequence). After removal of 5 bases from V and 6 bases from J, the junction contained 7 bases not matched to a gene. This CDR3 contains 14 residues. The CDR3 loop is CSAYRDRGTDTQYF. As DNA, the CDR3 is TGCAGTGCTTACCGGGACAGGGGGACCGATACGCAGTATTTT.

This clonotype came up many times. The rearrangement uses TRBV12-5 and TRBJ2-5; the D gene could be TRBD1 or TRBD2 (7 bases each). CDR3 length: 15 amino acids. Germline CDR1 LGHNT, CDR2 FRNRAP. V was shortened by 2 bases and J by 3 bases, with 13 bases between the two germline ends. CDR3 residues: CASGLSGTAKETQYF. DNA of the CDR3: TGTGCTAGTGGTTTGAGCGGGACAGCAAAAGAGACCCAGTACTTC.

The chain is built from TRBV6-2 or TRBV6-3 and TRBJ2-2; TRBD2 aligns across 13 bases. V was clipped by 5 bases and J by 6 bases; unmatched bases: 9. The CDR3 is 17 residues long. Per the germline V gene, CDR1 is MNHEY and CDR2 is SVGEGT. CDR3 nucleotide sequence: TGTGCCAGCAGTATAGGACTAGCGGGAGTTAGGTCCGGGGAGCTGTTTTTT. Protein sequence: CASSIGLAGVRSGELFF.

This clonotype was counted at least ten times. Here the CDR3 reads CAWNTVSYEQYF. As DNA, the CDR3 is TGTGCCTGGAACACCGTCTCCTACGAGCAGTACTTC. The V and J genes are TRBV30 and TRBJ2-7; no clear D gene. Between the trimmed V and J ends, which lost 4 bases and 0 bases, there was a span of 7 bases. The germline V gene has CDR1 GTSNPN and CDR2 SVGIG (reference sequence). This CDR3 contains 12 residues.

This clonotype was detected only a few times. The V and J genes are TRBV18 and TRBJ1-5, with 7 bases matching TRBD1. Unmatched junction bases numbered 6, after V lost 2 bases and J lost 8 bases. Germline assignment: CDR1 KGHSH and CDR2 LQKENI. The CDR3 sequence is 14 residues long. CDR3 coding DNA: TGTGCCAGCTCACCAACGGGACAGATGGAGCCCCAGCATTTT. It yields the protein CASSPTGQMEPQHF.

CDR3 loop: CATSRAILAGVHNEQFF. For the CDR3, the DNA is TGTGCCACCAGCAGAGCTATACTAGCGGGAGTACACAATGAGCAGTTCTTC. V usage is TRBV15 and J usage is TRBJ2-1; TRBD2 agrees at 11 bases. The germline gives CDR1 LNHNV, CDR2 YYDKDF (reference sequence). The CDR3 has 17 residues. After removal of 1 base from V and 5 bases from J, the junction contained 7 bases not matched to a gene.

Remarks on this clonotype: With a much larger clone just one base away, this may be a read error. The V gene is TRBV25-1, the J gene TRBJ2-1; 8 bases map to TRBD2. The CDR3 covers 15 residues. Germline V gives CDR1 MGHDK, CDR2 SYGVNS. CDR3 region: CTSSREGAGVNEQFF. The CDR3 DNA is TGTACCAGCAGCAGAGAAGGAGCGGGAGTCAATGAGCAGTTCTTC.

Ten or more counts support this clonotype. The chain recombines TRBV5-1 with TRBJ2-1; 7 nucleotides line up with TRBD2. V shed 4 bases, J shed 6 bases, and the junction held 10 bases outside the gene matches. The CDR3 runs 15 residues. Germline assignment: CDR1 SGHRS and CDR2 YFSETQ. CDR3 in amino acids: CASSPALAAGNEQFF. CDR3 nucleotides: TGCGCCAGCAGCCCCGCCCTAGCGGCAGGCAATGAGCAGTTCTTC.

In this sample, this clonotype turned up many times. The rearrangement links TRBV5-1 to TRBJ2-3; D assignment may be TRBD1 or TRBD2 (5 bases each). The CDR3 totals 16 residues. V lost 2 bases and J lost 0, with 13 bases in between. The V gene's germline CDR1 is SGHRS and CDR2 YFSETQ. CDR3 region: CASSLSTGPSTDTQYF. The CDR3 DNA reads TGCGCCAGCAGCTTAAGTACGGGACCCAGCACAGATACGCAGTATTTT.

Ten or more counts support this clonotype. The chain uses TRBV10-3 and TRBJ1-5; 7 nucleotides match TRBD1. Germline lookup yields CDR1 ENHRY and CDR2 SYGVKD. Unmatched junction bases numbered 4, after V lost 4 bases and J lost 4 bases. The CDR3 loop spans 14 amino acids. The CDR3 DNA reads TGTGCCATCAGTGGGGGGGACAGTAATCAGCCCCAGCATTTT. This gives the protein CAISGGDSNQPQHF.

Ten or more counts support this clonotype. This sequence joins TRBV7-9 and TRBJ2-7; 9 nucleotides line up with TRBD1. The CDR3 is made up of 14 amino acids. CDR1 and CDR2 (germline): SEHNR, FQNEAQ (reference sequence). V lost 2 bases and J lost 5; bases outside the gene matches: 4. CDR3 sequence: CASSLRQGGNEQYF. CDR3 sequence (DNA): TGTGCCAGCAGCTTAAGACAGGGGGGGAACGAGCAGTACTTC.

In its sample, this clonotype was seen many times. The chain links TRBV12-3 or TRBV12-4 to TRBJ1-1, with D perhaps TRBD1 (5 bases). Trimming took off 8 bases at V and 4 bases at J, with 14 bases between the two ends. The CDR3 consists of 13 residues. As DNA, the CDR3 is TGTGCCAGCGCCCCCGGGGGTGGCACTGAAGCTTTCTTT. Protein product: CASAPGGGTEAFF.

In this sample, this clonotype turned up many times. The chain joins TRBV7-9 to TRBJ2-3; no definite D call. The CDR3 runs 14 residues. Germline-derived CDR1 and CDR2 are SEHNR and FQNEAQ (reference sequence). Trimming took off 2 bases at V and 2 bases at J, with 8 bases between the two ends. Here the CDR3 DNA reads TGTGCCAGCAGCTTAAACAGCAACACAGATACGCAGTATTTT. Its protein is CASSLNSNTDTQYF.

This clonotype was recorded once. A single base separates this from a much larger clone, so it may be a read error. V is TRBV3-1 and J is TRBJ1-2; possibly TRBD1 for D (6 bases). CDR1 and CDR2 from the germline V gene are LGHDT and YNNKEL (reference sequence). There are 15 residues in the CDR3. The germline V and J ends were trimmed by 6 bases and 5 bases, with 19 bases remaining between them. CDR3 sequence (DNA): TGTGCCAGCAGATTCCCAGGGGCGAGGGGGTATGGCTACACCTTC. It encodes CASRFPGARGYGYTF.

This clonotype has at least ten counts. The chain couples TRBV5-1 to TRBJ1-1, with D possibly being TRBD1 (5 bases). The length of the CDR3 is 12 residues. The V gene lost 8 bases and the J gene lost 5 bases, with 13 bases spanning the gap. Germline V lookup: CDR1 SGHRS, CDR2 YFSETQ. The CDR3 coding sequence is TGCGCCAGTATGCAGGGTCGTACTGAAGCTTTCTTT. Translated: CASMQGRTEAFF.

This clonotype has ten or more counts. The gene calls are TRBV15 and TRBJ2-4; 7 bases line up with TRBD1. The V segment lost 4 bases and the J segment 6 bases; nucleotides outside the gene matches: 6. From germline, CDR1 is LNHNV and CDR2 YYDKDF (reference sequence). The CDR3 spans 14 residues. The CDR3 DNA is TGTGCCACCAGCACTCAAGGGGGCTTAAACATTCAGTACTTC. Protein sequence: CATSTQGGLNIQYF. Using reference TRBV15 and TRBJ2-4 for the parts outside the CDR3, the full variable domain is DAMVIQNPRYQVTQFGKPVTLSCSQTLNHNVMYWYQQKSSQAPKLLFHYYDKDFNNEADTPDNFQSRRPNTSFCFLDIRSPGLGDTAMYLCATSTQGGLNIQYFGAGTRLSVL.

This clonotype was seen many times. The rearrangement uses TRBV2 and TRBJ2-3; the match to TRBD1 covers 9 bases. Trimming cost V 8 bases and J 1 base; bases outside gene matches: 4. The CDR3 runs 14 residues. Per germline, CDR1 SNHLY and CDR2 FYNNEI. The CDR3 DNA follows: TGTGCCAGCCGCCGGGACAGGGGCACAGATACGCAGTATTTT. As protein: CASRRDRGTDTQYF.

V gene TRBV18 combines with J gene TRBJ1-1, with TRBD1 matching 7 bases. After removal of 2 bases from V and 1 base from J, the junction contained 7 bases not matched to a gene. The germline V gene has CDR1 KGHSH and CDR2 LQKENI. The CDR3 is 16 amino acids. CDR3 bases: TGTGCCAGCTCACCATTGACAGGGACCCAGAACACTGAAGCTTTCTTT. As protein: CASSPLTGTQNTEAFF.

This clonotype was seen ten or more times. The rearrangement links TRBV28 to TRBJ2-3; the D gene is possibly TRBD1 (6 bases). The germline V gene encodes CDR1 MDHEN and CDR2 SYDVKM. Trimming pared 4 bases from V and 11 bases from J, leaving 28 bases between. This CDR3 region has 17 residues. CDR3 coding DNA: TGTGCCAGCAGTTCCCCCAAAGAGGGCTACAGGGTAAAGGAGCAGTATTTT. It encodes CASSSPKEGYRVKEQYF.

Ten or more counts support this clonotype. The gene calls are TRBV7-2 and TRBJ1-2, with D maybe TRBD1 (5 bases). The CDR3 sequence is 13 residues long. V was clipped by 3 bases and J by 0 bases, with 5 bases between them. Looked up from germline, CDR1 is SGHTA and CDR2 is FQGNSA. In DNA form, the CDR3 reads TGTGCCAGCAGCTTGGACACTAACTATGGCTACACCTTC. This gives the protein CASSLDTNYGYTF.

This clonotype was detected ten times or more. The chain is built from TRBV7-9 and TRBJ2-7; TRBD1 agrees at 9 bases. J lost 5 bases, V lost 5 bases, and 13 bases had no gene match. This CDR3 region has 16 residues. Per germline, CDR1 SEHNR and CDR2 FQNEAQ (reference sequence). The CDR3 here is CASSPYPGQGIDEQYF. CDR3 coding DNA: TGTGCCAGCAGCCCTTATCCGGGACAGGGTATCGACGAGCAGTACTTC.